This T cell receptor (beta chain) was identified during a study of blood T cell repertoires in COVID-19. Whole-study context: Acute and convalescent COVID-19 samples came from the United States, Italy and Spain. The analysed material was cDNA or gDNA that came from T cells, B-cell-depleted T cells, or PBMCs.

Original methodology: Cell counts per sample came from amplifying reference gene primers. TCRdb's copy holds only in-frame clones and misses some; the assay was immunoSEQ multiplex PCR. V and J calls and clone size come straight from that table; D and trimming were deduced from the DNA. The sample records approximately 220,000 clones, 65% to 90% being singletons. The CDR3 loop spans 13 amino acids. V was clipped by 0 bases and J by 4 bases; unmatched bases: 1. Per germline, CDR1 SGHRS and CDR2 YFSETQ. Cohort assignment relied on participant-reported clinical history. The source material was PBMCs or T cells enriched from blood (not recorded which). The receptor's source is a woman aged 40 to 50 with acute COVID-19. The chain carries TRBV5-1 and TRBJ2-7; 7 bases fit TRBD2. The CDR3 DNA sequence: TGCGCCAGCAGCTTGGATAGCGGGTACGAGCAGTACTTC. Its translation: CASSLDSGYEQYF. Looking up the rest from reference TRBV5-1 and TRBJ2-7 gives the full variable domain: KAGVTQTPRYLIKTRGQQVTLSCSPISGHRSVSWYQQTPGQGLQFLFEYFSETQRNKGNFPGRFSGRQFSNSRSEMNVSTLELGDSALYLCASSLDSGYEQYFGPGTRLTVT.